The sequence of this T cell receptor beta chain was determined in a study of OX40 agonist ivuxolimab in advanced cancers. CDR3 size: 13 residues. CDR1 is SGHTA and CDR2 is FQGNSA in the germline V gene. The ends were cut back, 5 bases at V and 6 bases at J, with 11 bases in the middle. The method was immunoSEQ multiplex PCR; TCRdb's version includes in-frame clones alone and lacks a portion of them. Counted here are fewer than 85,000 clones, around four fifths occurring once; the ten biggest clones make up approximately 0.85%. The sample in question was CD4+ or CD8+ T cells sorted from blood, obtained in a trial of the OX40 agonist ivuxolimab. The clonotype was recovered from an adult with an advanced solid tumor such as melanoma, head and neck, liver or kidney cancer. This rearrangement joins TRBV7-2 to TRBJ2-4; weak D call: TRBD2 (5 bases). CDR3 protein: CASSPREGNIQYF. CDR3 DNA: TGTGCCAGCAGCCCGAGGGAAGGAAACATTCAGTACTTC. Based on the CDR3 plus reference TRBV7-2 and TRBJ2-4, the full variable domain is GAGVSQSPSNKVTEKGKDVELRCDPISGHTALYWYRQSLGQGLEFLIYFQGNSAPDKSGLPSDRFSAERTGGSVSTLTIQRTQQEDSAVYLCASSPREGNIQYFGAGTRLSVL.